This T cell receptor (beta chain) appears in the sequencing data of a study of T cell clones after liver transplantation (dated by TCRdb to about 2019). For context, the study as a whole: The samples were obtained from ITN030ST, a randomized trial that attempted immunosuppression withdrawal within 2 years after liver transplantation. Subjects received no induction therapy and standard immunosuppression until randomization at 12-24 months post-transplant. A cohort of 8 liver transplant recipients was studied, of whom 3 were classified as tolerant and 5 as non-tolerant. Three of the eight recipients were HCV-positive; the others were transplanted for non-autoimmune, non-viral indications. Donor-reactive T cell clones were identified by TCRbeta sequencing following a pre-transplant mixed lymphocyte reaction and were subsequently tracked in post-transplant blood. Third party-reactive TCRbeta sequences from pre-transplant MLRs were also identified as an antigen-independent comparator for donor-reactive sequences. Tolerance was defined as complete immunosuppression withdrawal for at least one year with no rise in liver enzymes beyond twice the upper limit of normal. Results and caveats for the whole study, not just this receptor: When repertoire turnover was taken into account, detection of donor-reactive sequences was significantly reduced in 7 of 8 subjects for CD4 and in 8 of 8 subjects for CD8. In most of the 8 subjects, regardless of tolerance or HCV status, circulating donor-reactive CD4 TCRbeta sequences dropped significantly post-transplant. Donor-reactive sequences decreased more than third party-reactive sequences, which suggests partial antigen-specific deletion that was not related to withdrawal success. Because no allograft tissue specimens were available, donor-reactive T cells may have migrated into the graft instead of being deleted. Conclusions were preliminary, limited by small, heterogeneous patient numbers and non-standardized post-transplant time points. In a couple of subjects, low numbers of available donor cells limited the measurable donor-reactive repertoire.

Trimming costs V 3 bases and J 8 bases, and their ends lie 13 bases apart. Reading the germline V gene gives CDR1 SQVTM and CDR2 ANQGSEA. The CDR3 goes from the cysteine to the phenylalanine over 12 residues. Only the CDR3 part of the read is kept: 36 bases, read in frame from the first base. High-throughput TCRbeta CDR3 sequencing of frozen genomic DNA was performed by immunoSEQ, with PCR amplification, mapping, bias correction and internal controls included. The source study handled its data this way. Only productive rearrangements were retained, and each unique TCRbeta sequence was defined by its CDR3 nucleotide sequence together with its V and J gene. A sequence counted as donor-reactive only if the sequence showed at least 5-fold expansion in CFSE-low cells compared with unstimulated pre-transplant cells and had a frequency of at least 0.01%. Minimum frequency thresholds were set for each subject based on the unstimulated sample with the lowest template count, ensuring at least 90% detection power. Jensen-Shannon divergence between the top 1000 TCRbeta sequences post-transplant and pre-transplant was used to measure repertoire turnover. Changes in detection of donor-reactive sequences were tested with two-sided Fisher's exact tests. Entries here come from immuneACCESS through TCRdb and include only in-frame sequences with V and J called. Some clones fail to appear in such tables; in the studies checked, an unresolved V gene covers under half of the shortfall, and the cause of the remainder is unknown. V, J and clone size are those of that table, while D and trimming were read from the DNA. The sample records about 6,000 clones, 25% to 35% of which are singletons. The top ten clonotypes cover 5.2% of the sample.

This clone was counted between two and nine times. The antigen it recognizes is unknown. Nothing much larger sits one base from this clone, and base qualities are not available. Alloreactive TCRbeta sequences were defined by sequencing the proliferating CFSE-low cells from the MLR. In the CFSE-MLRs, pre-transplant recipient cells were stimulated either by donor PBMCs, splenocytes or lymph node cells, or by third-party PBMCs. All 8 studied subjects were randomized to immunosuppression withdrawal. The Qiagen DNeasy Blood and Tissue Kit was used for genomic DNA isolation. This sequence uses TRBV29-1 and TRBJ1-2; D gene: possibly TRBD1, on 6 matching bases. Source material: CD4+ T cells from cultured PBMCs. The sequence derives from a human patient who received a liver transplant. After a transplant, not all T cells may be the patient's own; some may come from the graft donor. The DNA sequence follows: TGCAGCGTTGACGGGGGGGGCGCGGGCTACACCTTC. Its protein product is CSVDGGGAGYTF.